This T cell receptor beta chain appears in the sequencing data of a study of shared clonotypes between healthy human individuals. Germline loops: CDR1 SQVTM, CDR2 ANQGSEA. The CDR3 extends over 13 amino acids. V shed 5 bases, J shed 5 bases, and the junction held 9 bases outside the gene matches. Authors' data handling: ImmunoSEQ output held junction-only sequences without quality scores, so filtering differed. The repertoire was sequenced with immunoSEQ multiplex PCR; TCRdb's copy has only in-frame clones and lacks some. V and J calls and clone size are those listed in that table; D and trimming were worked out from the DNA. The sample lists 1.4 million or so clones; about 98.5% were seen once.

The sequencing input was naive CD4+ T cells sorted from blood. Subset noted: CD45RA+ positively selected. This TCR derives from a man under 40 in good health. The V and J genes are TRBV29-1 and TRBJ2-7; 7 bases are shared with TRBD2. CDR3 in DNA: TGCAGCGTTACAGGAGCGGGGACCCACGAGCAGTACTTC. It encodes CSVTGAGTHEQYF.